One sample yielded the 2 T cell receptor beta chains listed below, sequenced in a study of a mutant IDH1 vaccine in newly diagnosed glioma. The assay was immunoSEQ multiplex PCR, and TCRdb's table has in-frame clones only and misses some. Of tens of thousands of clones in the sample, roughly 70% were seen once. Time point noted: week 47, end of study. Topical imiquimod accompanied each vaccine dose, which consisted of 300 ug of mutant IDH1 20-mer peptide. These TCRs' antigens remain unknown. The source material was PBMCs, sampled from a glioma patient whose treatment included an IDH1 peptide vaccine. The receptor source for this set is a man aged 35 to 55 with glioma.

The chain recombines TRBV7-9 with TRBJ2-7; 8 bases agree with TRBD2. The V segment lost 10 bases and the J segment 6 bases; nucleotides outside the gene matches: 5. CDR3 length: 11 residues. Germline CDR1 reads SEHNR; CDR2 reads FQNEAQ (reference sequence). This chain's CDR3 is CATRGGREQYF. In nucleotides, the CDR3 is TGTGCCACGCGCGGGGGGCGCGAGCAGTACTTC.

This chain connects TRBV19 to TRBJ1-5, with D uncertain. The germline V and J ends were trimmed by 3 bases and 3 bases, with 12 bases remaining between them. Germline-derived CDR1 and CDR2 are LNHDA and SQIVND (reference sequence). The CDR3 has 15 amino acids. CDR3 loop: CASSINHNSNQPQHF. As DNA, the CDR3 is TGTGCCAGTAGTATTAACCACAACTCCAATCAGCCCCAGCATTTT.